This T cell receptor (beta chain) was identified during a study of T cells in Graves' hyperthyroidism and ophthalmopathy (dated by TCRdb to the late 2010s). Background on the whole study: To identify distinguishing TCR V-J signatures, a discovery cohort of about 100 patients was used, comprising some 43 with Graves' ophthalmopathy and around 57 with stable Graves' hyperthyroidism. The 95 to 100 discovery patients were randomly divided into training and test sets at a 7:3 ratio. Once sampling was done, hyperthyroidism patients were given methimazole at a starting dose of 30 mg daily, whereas ophthalmopathy patients were given high-dose intravenous methylprednisolone. The paper describes TCR Vbeta CDR3 sequencing of 140 or so peripheral blood samples, made up of roughly 40 ophthalmopathy patients, more than 70 hyperthyroidism patients and roughly 17 progressor patients. In six Graves' hyperthyroidism patients, the study also compared T-cell repertoires from thyroid tissue with T-cell repertoires from blood. Prospective prediction of ophthalmopathy was tested in an independent validation cohort of fewer than 20 hyperthyroidism patients and 17 patients who later progressed to ophthalmopathy. Summary of the overall study and its limitations: Ophthalmopathy was separated from stable hyperthyroidism by a 13 V-J signature model, with just over 85% sensitivity and about 84% specificity obtained in cross-validation and 80%/75% obtained in testing. Most expanded thyroid clonotypes (frequency above 0.001) were also detected in blood, a finding suggesting that blood repertoires may reflect thyroid immune responses. In validation, the model predicted progression to ophthalmopathy with over 65% sensitivity and about 73% specificity, a median of approximately 6.5 months before onset. Sample size was not statistically predetermined, and investigators were not blinded to group allocation.

This clonotype was counted a few times. Its antigen target is currently unknown. Nothing much larger sits one base from this clone, and base qualities are not available. The CDR3, from cysteine to phenylalanine, totals 17 residues. CDR3 DNA is the only sequence kept; it has 51 bases, read in frame from the first base. The germline V gene encodes CDR1 SGHAT and CDR2 FQNNGV. V is cut by 3 bases and J by 4 bases, and the space between the germline ends is 18 bases. Amplification of TCR beta CDR3 regions was carried out from RNA transcripts. The TCR CDR3 was subjected to a first round of RT-PCR using the HTBI primer set and the Qiagen OneStep RT-PCR kit. Libraries were constructed in a second round of multiplex PCR, after which size selection and purification were carried out. Paired-end sequencing of the libraries was performed with 100 bp reads on an Illumina HiSeq2000. The authors' analysis ran thus. SOAPnuke was used to process the raw data, throwing out any read that contained adapters or uncalled bases, had a mean Phred below 15, or lacked an exact constant-primer or identifier match. COPE v1.2.5 was used to merge the high-quality paired reads, and each unique nucleotide sequence was defined as a clonotype. MiTCR v1.1 was used to align clonotypes to the IMGT TRBV, TRBD and TRBJ reference segments. Only V-J combinations with frequency above 0.0001, covering approximately 99% of repertoires, were analysed. The TCS score was defined as F50 (clonal expansion) divided by E x V (chaos), with BLOSUM62-based TCRdist calculated between CDR3 peptides within each V-J. Welch's t-statistics and random forest reduced approximately 520 V-J features to 13, which were used in a naive Bayes classifier (R e1071). Thyroid-blood repertoire similarity was quantified with the Morisita-Horn index. The public reads were reanalyzed by TCRdb: fastp trimming at Q25, MiXCR alignment, in-frame beta chains only. Rows are combined by CDR3 protein, so each entry shows the most common genes and DNA. TCRdb's processing, not the study's, gives the V and J calls here. The table for this sample lists 500,000 to 650,000 distinct CDR3 sequences; 40% to 55% of them were counted only once. The top ten clones comprise 35% to 50% of the sample.

The study excluded patients with uncontrolled infections, other autoimmune diseases, pregnancy or lactation. Diagnoses were based on clinical symptoms, serum thyroxine and TRAb, thyroid ultrasound and orbital computed tomography. Total RNA was extracted with Trizol reagent, and quality was checked on an Agilent 2100 Bioanalyzer. Sequencing input: peripheral blood or thyroid tissue (not recorded which). Here the chain combines TRBV11-2 and TRBJ2-2; a tentative D call is TRBD1 (6 bases match). The receptor comes from an adult woman with Graves' disease, either hyperthyroidism or ophthalmopathy (not recorded which). The DNA is as follows: TGTGCCAGCAGCTTTCGACTCCCCCAGGACAGCACCGGGGAGCTGTTTTTT. Protein translation: CASSFRLPQDSTGELFF. Outside the CDR3, residues come from the reference TRBV11-2 and TRBJ2-2 proteins, so the full variable domain is: EAGVAQSPRYKIIEKRQSVAFWCNPISGHATLYWYQQILGQGPKLLIQFQNNGVVDDSQLPKDRFSAERLKGVDSTLKIQPAKLEDSAVYLCASSFRLPQDSTGELFFGEGSRLTVL.